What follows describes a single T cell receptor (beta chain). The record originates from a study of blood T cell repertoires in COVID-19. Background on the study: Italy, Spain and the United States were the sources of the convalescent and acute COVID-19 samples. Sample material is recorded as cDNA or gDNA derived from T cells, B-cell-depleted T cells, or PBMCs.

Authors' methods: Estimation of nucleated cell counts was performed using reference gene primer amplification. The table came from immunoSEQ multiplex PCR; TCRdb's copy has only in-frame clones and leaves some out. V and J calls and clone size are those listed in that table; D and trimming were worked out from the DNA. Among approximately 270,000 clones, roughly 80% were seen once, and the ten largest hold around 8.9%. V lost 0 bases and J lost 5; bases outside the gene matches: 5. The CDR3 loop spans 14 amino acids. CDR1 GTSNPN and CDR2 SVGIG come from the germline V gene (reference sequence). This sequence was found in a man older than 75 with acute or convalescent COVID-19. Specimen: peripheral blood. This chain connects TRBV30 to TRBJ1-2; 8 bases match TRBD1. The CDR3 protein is CAWSVFRGQYGYTF. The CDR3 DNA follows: TGTGCCTGGAGTGTATTCAGGGGGCAATATGGCTACACCTTC.